The 20 T cell receptor beta chains presented below share a single source sample, sequenced in a study of blood T cell repertoires in COVID-19. Profiling relied on immunoSEQ multiplex PCR, and the TCRdb table lists in-frame clones only, not all of them. Of about 62,000 clones listed, 80% to 90% were seen once; the top ten hold 1% to 1.5%. Sequenced: peripheral blood. All receptors come from a woman older than 75 with acute or convalescent COVID-19.

The genes are TRBV3-1 (or the pseudogene TRBV3-2) and TRBJ2-3; 9 bases match TRBD2. J was trimmed by 11 bases and V by 0 bases; bases with no gene match: 3. This CDR3 is 13 amino acids long. Germline CDR1 is LGHDT and CDR2 is YNNKEL (reference sequence). The DNA of the CDR3 is TGTGCCAGCAGCCAAGATGGCGGGGGGGGGCAGTATTTT. This sequence encodes CASSQDGGGGQYF.

The chain joins TRBV10-3 to TRBJ2-5, with a possible D match to TRBD1 (5 bases). Trimming removed 4 bases from V and 4 bases from J, with 16 bases in between. CDR1 is ENHRY and CDR2 is SYGVKD in the germline V gene. This CDR3 comprises 15 residues. CDR3 region: CAISVTGQITETQYF. CDR3 nucleotide sequence: TGTGCCATCAGTGTGACTGGACAAATAACAGAGACCCAGTACTTC.

The table lists this clone with a count of one. This chain links TRBV6-5 with TRBJ1-6; D is uncertain. Trimming pared 8 bases from V and 0 bases from J, leaving 8 bases between. This CDR3 region has 14 residues. From germline, CDR1 is MNHEY and CDR2 SVGAGI. The CDR3 DNA reads TGTGCCAGCCGGGAGAGCTCCTATAATTCACCCCTCCACTTT. Protein sequence: CASRESSYNSPLHF.

The rearrangement uses TRBV7-3 and TRBJ2-1; 9 nucleotides align to TRBD2. V was clipped by 6 bases and J by 9 bases; unmatched bases: 6. The CDR3 sequence is 13 residues long. The V gene's germline CDR1 is SGHTA and CDR2 FQGTGA. In nucleotides, the CDR3 is TGTGCCAGCAGGGCGGGAGGGCCCGGTGAGCAGTTCTTC. It encodes CASRAGGPGEQFF.

This chain connects TRBV10-1 to TRBJ2-2, with 9 bases that match TRBD1. CDR3 length: 16 amino acids. Trimming cost V 3 bases and J 5 bases; bases outside gene matches: 7. Per the germline V gene, CDR1 is WNHNN and CDR2 is SYGVQD (reference sequence). CDR3 sequence reads: CASSEGGTGRTGELFF. CDR3 DNA: TGCGCCAGCAGTGAAGGGGGGACAGGGAGGACCGGGGAGCTGTTTTTT.

The chain carries TRBV19 and TRBJ2-1; D perhaps matches TRBD2 (5 bases). The CDR3 has 16 residues. V gave up 4 bases and J gave up 7 bases, with 20 bases separating them. CDR1 is LNHDA and CDR2 is SQIVND in the germline V gene (reference sequence). The CDR3: CASSKDSNYWLNEQFF. The CDR3 DNA is TGTGCCAGTAGTAAGGACTCCAATTATTGGCTAAATGAGCAGTTCTTC. Filled out from reference TRBV19 and TRBJ2-1, the complete variable domain reads DGGITQSPKYLFRKEGQNVTLSCEQNLNHDAMYWYRQDPGQGLRLIYYSQIVNDFQKGDIAEGYSVSREKKESFPLTVTSAQKNPTAFYLCASSKDSNYWLNEQFFGPGTRLTVL.

The gene calls are TRBV6-5 and TRBJ1-2, with 10 bases aligning to TRBD1. The CDR3 totals 13 residues. Per germline, CDR1 MNHEY and CDR2 SVGAGI. J was trimmed by 8 bases and V by 6 bases; bases with no gene match: 6. The CDR3 protein is CASRRQGALGYTF. The CDR3 region has the DNA TGTGCCAGCAGAAGACAGGGGGCGTTAGGCTACACCTTC.

This chain joins TRBV5-4 and TRBJ2-6; tentatively, D is TRBD1 (5 bases). CDR3 size: 17 residues. V dropped 4 bases and J dropped 0 bases, with 14 bases sitting between them. Per the germline V gene, CDR1 is SGHNT and CDR2 is YYREEE (reference sequence). CDR3 amino acids: CASSLRVDSSGANVLTF. In DNA, the CDR3 is TGTGCCAGCAGCCTTAGGGTCGACAGCTCTGGGGCCAACGTCCTGACTTTC.

V and J are TRBV19 and TRBJ1-1; the D gene is possibly TRBD1 (5 bases). The CDR3 covers 13 residues. The germline V gene has CDR1 LNHDA and CDR2 SQIVND (reference sequence). V was clipped by 4 bases and J by 7 bases, with 13 bases between them. CDR3 loop: CASSTVVGGEAFF. The CDR3 coding sequence is TGTGCCAGTAGTACGGTAGTCGGGGGTGAAGCTTTCTTT.

The chain carries TRBV28 and TRBJ2-7, with a tentative D call TRBD1 (5 bases). V was pared by 4 bases and J by 3 bases, with 13 bases between. There are 14 residues in the CDR3. Per the germline V gene, CDR1 is MDHEN and CDR2 is SYDVKM. This CDR3 is CASSSRQQDYEQYF. CDR3 DNA: TGTGCCAGCAGTTCCCGACAGCAAGACTACGAGCAGTACTTC.

V is TRBV7-6 and J is TRBJ1-5; D unclear. This CDR3 has 12 amino acids. Germline CDR1 SGHVS, CDR2 FNYEAQ. The V end was cut by 5 bases, the J end by 5 bases, with 7 bases between. CDR3 loop: CASSNQDQPQHF. DNA of the CDR3: TGTGCCAGCAGCAACCAGGATCAGCCCCAGCATTTT.

This chain uses TRBV7-3 with TRBJ1-2; 9 bases agree with TRBD1. The CDR3 is 13 amino acids. V shed 4 bases and J 7 bases; nucleotides not matched to a gene: 4. Germline V gene data show CDR1 as SGHTA and CDR2 as FQGTGA. The CDR3 bases are TGTGCCAGCAGCTCCACAGGGGGCGGTGGCTACACCTTC. As protein: CASSSTGGGGYTF.

V gene TRBV2 combines with J gene TRBJ1-1; TRBD1 might be the D (5 bases). Germline V gives CDR1 SNHLY, CDR2 FYNNEI. The ends were cut back, 1 base at V and 5 bases at J, with 17 bases in the middle. CDR3 size: 16 residues. The CDR3 region is CASSEGPPGRGTEAFF. In DNA, the CDR3 is TGTGCCAGCAGTGAAGGTCCCCCGGGGCGGGGAACTGAAGCTTTCTTT.

The chain recombines TRBV21-1 with TRBJ2-5; TRBD2 is the table's D call, not checked against the DNA. TRBV21-1 is flagged as a pseudogene. The CDR3 consists of 21 residues. CDR3: CASSKGLGAGVLAGEQETQYF. The CDR3 DNA follows: TGTGCCAGCAGCAAAGGATTAGGCGCAGGGGTGCTAGCGGGGGAACAAGAGACCCAGTACTTC.

The V gene is TRBV7-2, the J gene TRBJ1-6; a possible D gene is TRBD1 (6 bases). The CDR3 loop spans 16 amino acids. Germline assignment: CDR1 SGHTA and CDR2 FQGNSA. Between the trimmed V and J ends, which lost 5 bases and 2 bases, there was a span of 13 bases. This CDR3 is CASSLRQVTYNSPLHF. The CDR3 DNA sequence: TGTGCCAGCAGCCTAAGACAGGTCACCTATAATTCACCCCTCCACTTT.

V usage is TRBV5-1 and J usage is TRBJ1-1, with TRBD1 as a possible D gene (6 bases). The germline V gene encodes CDR1 SGHRS and CDR2 YFSETQ. V was shortened by 2 bases and J by 6 bases, with 11 bases between the two germline ends. The CDR3 runs 13 residues. The CDR3 coding sequence is TGCGCCAGCAGCTTTCAGGGGAGTCCTGAAGCTTTCTTT. It yields the protein CASSFQGSPEAFF.

The chain carries TRBV7-9 and TRBJ1-4; D may be TRBD1 (6 bases). V was cut by 0 bases and J by 7 bases, with 12 bases left in between. This CDR3 has 15 amino acids. Germline V CDR1 and CDR2: SEHNR, FQNEAQ (reference sequence). Written as DNA, the CDR3 is TGTGCCAGCAGCTTAGCGGCGGGGGGCGGTGAAAAACTGTTTTTT. Its translation: CASSLAAGGGEKLFF. Filled out from reference TRBV7-9 and TRBJ1-4, the complete variable domain reads DTGVSQNPRHKITKRGQNVTFRCDPISEHNRLYWYRQTLGQGPEFLTYFQNEAQLEKSRLLSDRFSAERPKGSFSTLEIQRTEQGDSAMYLCASSLAAGGGEKLFFGSGTQLSVL.

The chain carries TRBV28 and TRBJ2-5, with TRBD2 identical over 13 bases. This CDR3 has 16 amino acids. Germline loops: CDR1 MDHEN, CDR2 SYDVKM. After removal of 5 bases from V and 6 bases from J, the junction contained 9 bases not matched to a gene. DNA of the CDR3: TGTGCCAGCAGTGAGGGGGGGACTAGCGGGACTAAGACCCAGTACTTC. Translated: CASSEGGTSGTKTQYF.

The rearrangement links TRBV4-1 to TRBJ2-1; 7 nucleotides line up with TRBD2. The CDR3 covers 15 residues. Germline CDR1 reads MGHRA; CDR2 reads YSYEKL. V was clipped by 5 bases and J by 5 bases; unmatched bases: 9. CDR3: CASSSGRGSNNEQFF. The DNA for the CDR3 is TGCGCCAGCAGCTCCGGGCGGGGGTCCAACAATGAGCAGTTCTTC.

V usage is TRBV30 and J usage is TRBJ2-1; tentatively, D is TRBD2 (5 bases). The CDR3 spans 11 residues. With 1 base removed from V and 10 bases from J, the gap between germline ends came to 8 bases. From germline, CDR1 is GTSNPN and CDR2 SVGIG (reference sequence). The CDR3 loop is CAWSETGEQFF. The CDR3 coding sequence is TGTGCCTGGAGTGAAACGGGGGAGCAGTTCTTC. Supplemented by reference TRBV30 and TRBJ2-1, the full variable domain reads SQTIHQWPATLVQPVGSPLSLECTVEGTSNPNLYWYRQAAGRGLQLLFYSVGIGQISSEVPQNLSASRPQDRQFILSSKKLLLSDSGFYLCAWSETGEQFFGPGTRLTVL.